The sequence of this T cell receptor beta chain was determined in a study of CD8 T cells in ankylosing spondylitis. Findings and limits, study-wide: CD8+ cells made up the disease-linked clones, which were relatively rare in peripheral blood. Earlier reports found some motif variants in synovial fluid and blood in reactive arthritis. It appeared that ankylosing spondylitis blood was characterized by a TCR beta motif of several highly homologous variants. Matched ankylosing spondylitis synovial fluid reportedly contained a significantly enriched population of disease-linked clones.

This clonotype was seen a handful of times. Its antigen is unknown. The V gene end was trimmed by 3 bases and the J gene end by 2 bases; junction bases not matched to a gene: 3. Germline CDR1 is LNHDA and CDR2 is SQIVND (reference sequence). There are 15 residues in the CDR3. Library preparation for TCR beta used quantitative 5'-RACE with molecular barcodes. TCRdb independently ran MiXCR on the 5' RACE reads; one entry per CDR3 protein. Of around 890,000 distinct CDR3 sequences listed, about an eighth were seen once; the top ten hold roughly 0.51%. The source of this sequence is a male donor with ankylosing spondylitis. The sample comprised blood, either unsorted or a sorted T cell fraction (not recorded which). The rearrangement links TRBV19 to TRBJ2-7; 11 nucleotides line up with TRBD2. The CDR3 is CASSITSGGTYEQYF. The CDR3 DNA reads as TGTGCCAGTAGTATTACTAGCGGGGGAACCTACGAGCAGTACTTC.